This T cell receptor beta chain was sequenced in a study of blood T cell repertoires in COVID-19. About the research overall: The study drew acute and convalescent COVID-19 samples from the United States, Italy and Spain. T cells, B-cell-depleted T cells, or PBMCs supplied cDNA or gDNA.

Unmatched junction bases numbered 7, after V lost 3 bases and J lost 7 bases. The germline V gene encodes CDR1 GTSNPN and CDR2 SVGIG (reference sequence). The CDR3 is made up of 14 amino acids. As originally analysed: Estimation of nucleated cell counts relied on the amplification of reference gene primers. The assay was immunoSEQ multiplex PCR, and TCRdb's table has in-frame clones only and misses some. Clone size and the V and J calls come from that table; the DNA yielded D and trimming. The sample records 150,000 or so clones, approximately 82% being singletons. The sequenced sample consisted of peripheral blood. The source is a woman aged 45-65 years in a cohort sampled during active or convalescent COVID-19. The V call is TRBV30, the J call TRBJ1-4; TRBD1 matches at 8 bases. As DNA, the CDR3 is TGTGCCTGGAGACGACAGGGGATGGGTGAAAAACTGTTTTTT. Translation gives CAWRRQGMGEKLFF. Full variable domain (missing parts from reference TRBV30 and TRBJ1-4): SQTIHQWPATLVQPVGSPLSLECTVEGTSNPNLYWYRQAAGRGLQLLFYSVGIGQISSEVPQNLSASRPQDRQFILSSKKLLLSDSGFYLCAWRRQGMGEKLFFGSGTQLSVL.